The rows below give T cell receptor beta chains drawn from one sample of a study of T cell responses to AZD1222 COVID-19 vaccine. Produced via immunoSEQ multiplex PCR; TCRdb's table is partial and in-frame only. The sample holds approximately 80,000 clones, 80% to 90% seen once. The material sequenced was peripheral blood, taken on day 0 of AZD1222 vaccination. The receptors were gathered from an adult in good health. Each CDR3 is given with its conserved first and last residue. D genes are given only for firm matches. The size of a clone is reported for some rows only, either as once, few or many, or as a class for expanded clones.

clone size	V gene	CDR3 length	J gene	D gene	CDR3 protein	CDR3 DNA
.	TRBV19	15	TRBJ1-5	TRBD1	CASSNDRVSNQPQHF	TGTGCCAGTAGCAACGACAGGGTTAGCAATCAGCCCCAGCATTTT
once	TRBV19	14	TRBJ1-5	TRBD1	CASSIATGGWPQHF	TGTGCCAGTAGTATAGCCACAGGGGGCTGGCCCCAGCATTTT
.	TRBV5-1	17	TRBJ1-1	TRBD1	CASRPSGTGGISTEAFF	TGCGCCAGCAGACCATCCGGGACAGGGGGTATTAGCACTGAAGCTTTCTTT
once	TRBV5-8	15	TRBJ1-1	.	CASSLAGRPNTEAFF	TGTGCCAGCAGCTTGGCCGGCAGACCGAACACTGAAGCTTTCTTT
.	TRBV9	15	TRBJ2-3	TRBD2	CASREERGGTDTQYF	TGTGCCAGCAGGGAAGAGCGGGGGGGCACAGATACGCAGTATTTT
.	TRBV11-1	13	TRBJ2-5	.	CASSLDLSETQYF	TGTGCCAGCAGCTTAGACCTCAGCGAGACCCAGTACTTC
.	TRBV9	15	TRBJ2-5	TRBD1	CASSPGQGAMETQYF	TGTGCCAGCAGCCCGGGGCAGGGGGCGATGGAGACCCAGTACTTC
.	TRBV6-5	15	TRBJ2-1	TRBD1	CASSSTGEIYNEQFF	TGTGCCAGCAGTTCGACAGGGGAAATCTACAATGAGCAGTTCTTC
.	TRBV21-1	15	TRBJ2-1	.	CASSRGLAENNEQFF	TGTGCCAGCTCTCGGGGACTAGCTGAAAACAATGAGCAGTTCTTC
.	TRBV2	14	TRBJ1-5	.	CASSAQGGDQPQHF	TGTGCCAGCAGTGCACAGGGTGGGGATCAGCCCCAGCATTTT
.	TRBV2	14	TRBJ2-1	.	CASSGRGGSDEQFF	TGTGCCAGCAGTGGTCGGGGTGGCTCTGATGAGCAGTTCTTC
.	TRBV4-1	16	TRBJ2-7	TRBD1	CASSQEERGQNYEQYF	TGCGCCAGCAGCCAAGAAGAGAGGGGACAGAACTACGAGCAGTACTTC
.	TRBV3-1/TRBV3-2	15	TRBJ2-7	.	CASSPSRDIPYEQYF	TGTGCCAGCAGCCCATCCCGGGACATCCCCTACGAGCAGTACTTC
.	TRBV6-2/TRBV6-3	17	TRBJ1-2	.	CASSPGDPGFVNYGYTF	TGTGCCAGCAGTCCAGGGGACCCAGGGTTTGTCAACTATGGCTACACCTTC
.	TRBV20-1	11	TRBJ2-7	TRBD1	CSAQGQRLQYF	TGCAGTGCTCAGGGACAGAGATTACAGTACTTC
.	TRBV19	17	TRBJ2-1	TRBD2	CASSPFSSGDSYNEQFF	TGTGCCAGTAGTCCATTCTCTAGCGGCGACTCCTACAATGAGCAGTTCTTC
.	TRBV3-1/TRBV3-2	13	TRBJ2-1	.	CASTDPGRNEQFF	TGTGCCAGCACTGACCCGGGGCGGAATGAGCAGTTCTTC
.	TRBV9	15	TRBJ1-1	.	CASSAYRTSNTEAFF	TGTGCCAGCAGCGCGTACCGAACTTCGAACACTGAAGCTTTCTTT
.	TRBV30	11	TRBJ1-6	.	CAWSLDGAAHF	TGTGCCTGGAGCCTCGACGGAGCAGCCCACTTT
.	TRBV28	15	TRBJ1-6	.	CASRFADTHNSPLHF	TGTGCCAGCCGTTTCGCGGACACTCATAATTCACCCCTCCACTTT
few	TRBV18	16	TRBJ1-1	.	CASSPGRGEGNTEAFF	TGTGCCAGCTCACCAGGTCGGGGCGAAGGGAACACTGAAGCTTTCTTT
.	TRBV7-2	18	TRBJ2-5	TRBD1	CASSLSGRWTGIQETQYF	TGTGCCAGCAGCTTATCGGGAAGGTGGACAGGTATCCAAGAGACCCAGTACTTC
.	TRBV5-4	15	TRBJ2-3	TRBD1	CASSSGQSSTDTQYF	TGTGCCAGCAGCTCGGGACAGTCTAGCACAGATACGCAGTATTTT
.	TRBV14	16	TRBJ1-3	.	CASSHPGQISGNTIYF	TGTGCCAGCAGCCATCCCGGACAGATCTCTGGAAACACCATATATTTT
.	TRBV7-3	16	TRBJ2-3	TRBD2	CASSQRSGAATDTQYF	TGTGCCAGCAGCCAGCGTAGCGGGGCCGCCACAGATACGCAGTATTTT
.	TRBV2	14	TRBJ2-6	.	CASRKSSGANVLTF	TGTGCCAGCAGAAAGAGCTCTGGGGCCAACGTCCTGACTTTC
.	TRBV20-1	16	TRBJ1-2	.	CSASGGKGSANYGYTF	TGCAGTGCTAGTGGGGGGAAAGGATCCGCTAACTATGGCTACACCTTC
.	TRBV18	16	TRBJ2-2	.	CASSPLSSLNTGELFF	TGTGCCAGCTCACCCCTAAGCAGCCTTAACACCGGGGAGCTGTTTTTT
.	TRBV21-1	15	TRBJ2-1	.	CASSPSTGTYNEQFF	TGTGCCAGCAGCCCCTCGACAGGGACCTACAATGAGCAGTTCTTC
.	TRBV5-1	19	TRBJ2-5	TRBD2	CASSQPGTSAAPFAETQYF	TGCGCCAGCAGCCAGCCCGGGACTAGCGCGGCACCTTTTGCGGAGACCCAGTACTTC
few	TRBV2	13	TRBJ1-2	.	CASSEGGGYGYTF	TGTGCCAGCAGTGAGGGTGGAGGCTATGGCTACACCTTC
.	TRBV3-1/TRBV3-2	15	TRBJ2-1	.	CASSQDQGSYNEQFF	TGTGCCAGCAGCCAAGACCAGGGCTCCTACAATGAGCAGTTCTTC
.	TRBV7-3	15	TRBJ1-1	.	CASSLEAGTWTEAFF	TGTGCCAGCAGCTTAGAAGCAGGGACATGGACTGAAGCTTTCTTT